This TCR beta chain stems from a study of T cells in localized non-small cell lung cancer. The CDR3 has 14 amino acids. Germline-derived CDR1 and CDR2 are SGDLS and YYNGEE. V lost 3 bases and J lost 7, with 11 bases in between. In its sample, this clone was seen once. Its antigen is as yet unknown. Study findings and constraints: Peak T cell clonality was found in uninvolved adjacent lung, exceeding tumor. Adjacent lung held a median roughly 60 of the top 100 tumor clones. Longer overall survival associated with higher blood T cell density; shorter survival with higher adjacent-lung clonality. Sequencing covered just one tumor region, so heterogeneity cannot be ruled out.

Method: immunoSEQ multiplex PCR; TCRdb's copy keeps in-frame clones and lacks some. This table has some 90,000 clones, roughly 87% appearing once. This rearrangement joins TRBV9 to TRBJ1-6; possibly TRBD1 for D (6 bases). The clonotype comes from a man between 35 and 75 years old with stage I squamous cell lung carcinoma. The sequences come from peripheral blood, collected before any cancer treatment. For the CDR3, the DNA is TGTGCCAGCAGCGGCGTGGGGGGCAATTCACCCCTCCACTTT. Translated: CASSGVGGNSPLHF.